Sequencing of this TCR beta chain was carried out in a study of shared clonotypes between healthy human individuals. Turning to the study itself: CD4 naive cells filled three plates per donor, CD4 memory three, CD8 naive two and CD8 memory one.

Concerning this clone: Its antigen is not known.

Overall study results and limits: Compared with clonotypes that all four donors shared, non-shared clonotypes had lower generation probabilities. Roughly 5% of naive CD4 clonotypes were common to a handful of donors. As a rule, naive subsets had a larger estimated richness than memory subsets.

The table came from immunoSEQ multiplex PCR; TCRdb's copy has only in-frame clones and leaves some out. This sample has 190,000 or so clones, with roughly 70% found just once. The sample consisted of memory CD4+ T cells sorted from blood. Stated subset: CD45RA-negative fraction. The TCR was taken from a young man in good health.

CDR3 region: CASSSLGGTGTF. In DNA, the CDR3 is TGTGCCAGCAGTTCCCTAGGAGGGACGGGCACCTTC. The rearrangement joins TRBV6-5 to TRBJ1-2, with D possibly TRBD1 on 5 matching bases. The CDR3 is 12 amino acids. Trimming removed 4 bases at V and 13 bases at J, with 16 bases between. Germline V lookup: CDR1 MNHEY, CDR2 SVGAGI.